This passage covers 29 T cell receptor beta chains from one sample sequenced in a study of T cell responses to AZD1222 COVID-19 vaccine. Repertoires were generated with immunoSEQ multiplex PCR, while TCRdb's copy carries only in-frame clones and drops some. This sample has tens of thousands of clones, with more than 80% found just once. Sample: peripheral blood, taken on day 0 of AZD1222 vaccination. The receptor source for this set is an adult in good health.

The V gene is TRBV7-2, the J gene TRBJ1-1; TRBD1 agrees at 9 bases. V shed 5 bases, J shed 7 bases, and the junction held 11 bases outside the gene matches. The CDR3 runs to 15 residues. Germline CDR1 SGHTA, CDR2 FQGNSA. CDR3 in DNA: TGTGCCAGCAGCCTAACCTCGGGACAGGGTAGTGAAGCTTTCTTT. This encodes CASSLTSGQGSEAFF.

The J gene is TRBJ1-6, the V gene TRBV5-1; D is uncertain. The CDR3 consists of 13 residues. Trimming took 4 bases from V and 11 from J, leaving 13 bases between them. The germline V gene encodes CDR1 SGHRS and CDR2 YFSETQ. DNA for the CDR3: TGCGCCAGCAGCCCCTGGGGTATTCCACCCCTCCACTTT. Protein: CASSPWGIPPLHF.

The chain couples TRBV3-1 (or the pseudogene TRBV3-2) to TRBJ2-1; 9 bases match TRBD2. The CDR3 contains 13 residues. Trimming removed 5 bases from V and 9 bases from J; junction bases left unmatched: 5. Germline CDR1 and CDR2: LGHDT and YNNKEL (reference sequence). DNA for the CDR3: TGTGCCAGCAGCGCGCGGGGGGGCAGTGAGCAGTTCTTC. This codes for CASSARGGSEQFF.

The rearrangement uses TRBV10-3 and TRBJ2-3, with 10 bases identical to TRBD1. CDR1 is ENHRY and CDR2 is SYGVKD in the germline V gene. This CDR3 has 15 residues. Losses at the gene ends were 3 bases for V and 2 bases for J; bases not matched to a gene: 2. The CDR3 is CAISEGTGDTDTQYF. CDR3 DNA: TGTGCCATCAGTGAAGGGACAGGGGACACAGATACGCAGTATTTT.

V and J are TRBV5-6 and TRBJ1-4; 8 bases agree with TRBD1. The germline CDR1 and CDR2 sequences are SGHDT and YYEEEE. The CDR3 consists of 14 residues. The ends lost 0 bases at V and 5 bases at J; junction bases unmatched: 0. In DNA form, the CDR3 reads TGTGCCAGCAGCTTGGGGACAGGGAATGAAAAACTGTTTTTT. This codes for CASSLGTGNEKLFF. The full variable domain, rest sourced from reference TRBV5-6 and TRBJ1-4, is DAGVTQSPTHLIKTRGQQVTLRCSPKSGHDTVSWYQQALGQGPQFIFQYYEEEERQRGNFPDRFSGHQFPNYSSELNVNALLLGDSALYLCASSLGTGNEKLFFGSGTQLSVL.

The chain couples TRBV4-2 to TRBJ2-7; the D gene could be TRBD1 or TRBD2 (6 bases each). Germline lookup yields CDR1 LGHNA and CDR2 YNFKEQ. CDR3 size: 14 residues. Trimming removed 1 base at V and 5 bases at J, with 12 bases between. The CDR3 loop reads CASSQAGASHEQYF. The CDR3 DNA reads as TGTGCCAGCAGCCAAGCGGGGGCCAGCCACGAGCAGTACTTC.

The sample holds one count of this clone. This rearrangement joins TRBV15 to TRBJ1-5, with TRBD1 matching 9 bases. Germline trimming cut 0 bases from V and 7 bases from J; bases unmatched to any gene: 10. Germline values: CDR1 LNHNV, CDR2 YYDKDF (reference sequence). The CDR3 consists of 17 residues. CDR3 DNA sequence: TGTGCCACCAGCAGAGATCGGGAGGGACAGGGTTTCCAGCCCCAGCATTTT. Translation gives CATSRDREGQGFQPQHF. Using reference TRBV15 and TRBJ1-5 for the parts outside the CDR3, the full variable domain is DAMVIQNPRYQVTQFGKPVTLSCSQTLNHNVMYWYQQKSSQAPKLLFHYYDKDFNNEADTPDNFQSRRPNTSFCFLDIRSPGLGDTAMYLCATSRDREGQGFQPQHFGDGTRLSIL.

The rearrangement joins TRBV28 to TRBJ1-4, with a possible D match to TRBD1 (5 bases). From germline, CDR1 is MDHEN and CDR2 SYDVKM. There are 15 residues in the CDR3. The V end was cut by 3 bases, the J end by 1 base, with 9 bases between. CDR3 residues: CASSFRGVTNEKLFF. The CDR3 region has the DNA TGTGCCAGCAGTTTCCGAGGGGTAACTAATGAAAAACTGTTTTTT.

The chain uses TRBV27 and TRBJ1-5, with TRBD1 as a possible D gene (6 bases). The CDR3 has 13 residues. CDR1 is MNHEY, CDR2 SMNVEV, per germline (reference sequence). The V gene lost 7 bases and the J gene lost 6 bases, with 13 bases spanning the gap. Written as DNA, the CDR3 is TGTGCCAGCAAAGCGGGGGGCGTTCAGCCCCAGCATTTT. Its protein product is CASKAGGVQPQHF.

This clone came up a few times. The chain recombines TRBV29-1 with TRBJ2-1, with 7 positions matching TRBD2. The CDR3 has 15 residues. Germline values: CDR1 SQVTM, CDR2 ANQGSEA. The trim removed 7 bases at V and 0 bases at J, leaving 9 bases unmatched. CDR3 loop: CSGNKRDSSYNEQFF. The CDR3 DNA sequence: TGCAGCGGAAATAAGCGGGATAGCTCCTACAATGAGCAGTTCTTC.

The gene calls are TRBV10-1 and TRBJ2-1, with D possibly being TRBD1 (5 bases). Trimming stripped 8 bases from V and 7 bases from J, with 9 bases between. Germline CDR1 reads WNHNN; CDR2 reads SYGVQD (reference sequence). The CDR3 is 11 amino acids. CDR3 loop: CASGQGNEQFF. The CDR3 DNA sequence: TGCGCCAGCGGGCAGGGTAATGAGCAGTTCTTC.

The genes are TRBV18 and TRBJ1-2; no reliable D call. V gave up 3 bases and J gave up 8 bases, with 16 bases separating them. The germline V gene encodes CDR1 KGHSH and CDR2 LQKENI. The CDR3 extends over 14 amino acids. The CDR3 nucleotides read TGTGCCAGCTCACCCGGGCCTCGAGGATCCGGCTACACCTTC. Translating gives CASSPGPRGSGYTF.

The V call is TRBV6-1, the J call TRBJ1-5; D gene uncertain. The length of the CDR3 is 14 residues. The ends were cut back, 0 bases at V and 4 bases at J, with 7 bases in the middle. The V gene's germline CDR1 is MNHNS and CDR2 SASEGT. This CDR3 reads CASSEASRNQPQHF. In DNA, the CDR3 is TGTGCCAGCAGTGAAGCGAGCCGAAATCAGCCCCAGCATTTT.

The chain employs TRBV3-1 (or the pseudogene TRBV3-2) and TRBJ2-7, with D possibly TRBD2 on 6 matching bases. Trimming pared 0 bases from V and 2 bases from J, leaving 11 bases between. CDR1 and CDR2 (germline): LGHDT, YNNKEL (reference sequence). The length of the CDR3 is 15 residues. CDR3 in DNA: TGTGCCAGCAGCCAAGACCTAGCGTTAGCCTACGAGCAGTACTTC. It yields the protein CASSQDLALAYEQYF.

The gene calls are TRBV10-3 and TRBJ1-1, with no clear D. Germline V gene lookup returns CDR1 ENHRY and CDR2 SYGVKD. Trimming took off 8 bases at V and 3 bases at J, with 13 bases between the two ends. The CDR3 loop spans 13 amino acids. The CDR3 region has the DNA TGTGCCATCCTCCGGGAGGAATACACTGAAGCTTTCTTT. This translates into CAILREEYTEAFF.

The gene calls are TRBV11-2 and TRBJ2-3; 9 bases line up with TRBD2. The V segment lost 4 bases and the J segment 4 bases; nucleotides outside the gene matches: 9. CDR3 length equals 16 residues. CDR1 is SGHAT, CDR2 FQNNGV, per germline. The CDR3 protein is CASSSGLAGISDTQYF. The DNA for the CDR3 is TGTGCCAGCAGCTCAGGGCTAGCGGGAATTTCAGATACGCAGTATTTT.

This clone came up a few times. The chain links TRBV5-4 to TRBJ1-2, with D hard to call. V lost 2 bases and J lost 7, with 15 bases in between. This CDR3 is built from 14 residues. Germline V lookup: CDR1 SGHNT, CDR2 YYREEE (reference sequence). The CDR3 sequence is CASSFLAGVSGYTF. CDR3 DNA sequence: TGTGCCAGCAGCTTCCTAGCGGGAGTAAGTGGCTACACCTTC.

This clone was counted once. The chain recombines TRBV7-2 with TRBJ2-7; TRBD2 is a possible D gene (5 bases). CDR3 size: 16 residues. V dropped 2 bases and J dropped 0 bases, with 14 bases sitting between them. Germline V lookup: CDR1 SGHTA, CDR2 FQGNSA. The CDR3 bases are TGTGCCAGCAGCTTAAATCCCCTCGGACTCTCCTACGAGCAGTACTTC. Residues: CASSLNPLGLSYEQYF.

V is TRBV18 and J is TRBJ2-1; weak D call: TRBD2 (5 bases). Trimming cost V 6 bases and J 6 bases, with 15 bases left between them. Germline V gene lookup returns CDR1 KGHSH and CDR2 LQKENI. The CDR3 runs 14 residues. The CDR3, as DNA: TGTGCCAGCTCCAACGGGTTAGCGCGCAATGAGCAGTTCTTC. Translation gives CASSNGLARNEQFF. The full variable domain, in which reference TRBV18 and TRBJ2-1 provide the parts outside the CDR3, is NAGVMQNPRHLVRRRGQEARLRCSPMKGHSHVYWYRQLPEEGLKFMVYLQKENIIDESGMPKERFSAEFPKEGPSILRIQQVVRGDSAAYFCASSNGLARNEQFFGPGTRLTVL.

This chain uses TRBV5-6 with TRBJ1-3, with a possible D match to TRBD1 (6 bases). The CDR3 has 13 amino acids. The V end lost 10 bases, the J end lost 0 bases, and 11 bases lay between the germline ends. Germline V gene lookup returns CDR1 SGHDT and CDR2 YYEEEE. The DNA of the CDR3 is TGTGCCGGGGGCCGTATCTCTGGAAACACCATATATTTT. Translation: CAGGRISGNTIYF. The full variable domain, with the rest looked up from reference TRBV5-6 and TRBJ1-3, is DAGVTQSPTHLIKTRGQQVTLRCSPKSGHDTVSWYQQALGQGPQFIFQYYEEEERQRGNFPDRFSGHQFPNYSSELNVNALLLGDSALYLCAGGRISGNTIYFGEGSWLTVV.

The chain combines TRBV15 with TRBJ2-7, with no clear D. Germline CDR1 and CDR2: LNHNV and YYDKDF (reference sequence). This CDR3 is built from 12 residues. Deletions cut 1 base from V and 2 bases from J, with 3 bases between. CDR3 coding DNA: TGTGCCACCAGCAGAGGGACCTACGAGCAGTACTTC. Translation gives CATSRGTYEQYF. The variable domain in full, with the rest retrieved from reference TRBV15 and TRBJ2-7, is DAMVIQNPRYQVTQFGKPVTLSCSQTLNHNVMYWYQQKSSQAPKLLFHYYDKDFNNEADTPDNFQSRRPNTSFCFLDIRSPGLGDTAMYLCATSRGTYEQYFGPGTRLTVT.

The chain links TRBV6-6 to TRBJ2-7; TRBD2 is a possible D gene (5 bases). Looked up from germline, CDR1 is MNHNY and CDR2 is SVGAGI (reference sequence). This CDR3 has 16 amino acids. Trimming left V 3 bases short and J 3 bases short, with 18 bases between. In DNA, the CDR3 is TGTGCCAGCAGTTATTCATATCACGGGGTAATCTACGAGCAGTACTTC. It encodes CASSYSYHGVIYEQYF.

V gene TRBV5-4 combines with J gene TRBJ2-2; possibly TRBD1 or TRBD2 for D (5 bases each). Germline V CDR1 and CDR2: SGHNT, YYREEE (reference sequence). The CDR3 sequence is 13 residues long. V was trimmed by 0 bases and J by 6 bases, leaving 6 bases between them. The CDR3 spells CASSLVGAGELFF. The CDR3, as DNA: TGTGCCAGCAGCTTGGTGGGGGCCGGGGAGCTGTTTTTT.

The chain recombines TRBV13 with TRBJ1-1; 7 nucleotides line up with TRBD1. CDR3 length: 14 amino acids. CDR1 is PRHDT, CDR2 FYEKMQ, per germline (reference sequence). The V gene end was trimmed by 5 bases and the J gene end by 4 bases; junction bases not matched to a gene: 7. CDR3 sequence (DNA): TGTGCCAGCAGCGCCTCGACAGGGACCACTGAAGCTTTCTTT. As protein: CASSASTGTTEAFF.

CDR3 protein: CASSSGSGETQYF. In nucleotides, the CDR3 is TGCGCCAGCAGCAGCGGGAGCGGAGAGACCCAGTACTTC. This chain connects TRBV5-1 to TRBJ2-5; 8 bases align to TRBD2. Germline V lookup: CDR1 SGHRS, CDR2 YFSETQ. The CDR3 loop spans 13 amino acids. V shed 4 bases, J shed 4 bases, and the junction held 3 bases outside the gene matches.

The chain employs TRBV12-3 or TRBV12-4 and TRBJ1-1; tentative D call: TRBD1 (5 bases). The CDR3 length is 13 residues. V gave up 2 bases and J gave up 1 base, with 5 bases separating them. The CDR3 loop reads CASSLQGNTEAFF. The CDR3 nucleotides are TGTGCCAGCAGTTTACAGGGGAACACTGAAGCTTTCTTT.

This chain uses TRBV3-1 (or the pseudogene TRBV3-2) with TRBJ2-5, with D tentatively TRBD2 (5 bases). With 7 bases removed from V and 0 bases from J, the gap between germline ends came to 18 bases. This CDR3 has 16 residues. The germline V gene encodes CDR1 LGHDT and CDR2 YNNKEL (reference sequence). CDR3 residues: CASTPRGTSYQETQYF. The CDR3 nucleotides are TGTGCCAGCACCCCCCGGGGTACCAGTTACCAAGAGACCCAGTACTTC.

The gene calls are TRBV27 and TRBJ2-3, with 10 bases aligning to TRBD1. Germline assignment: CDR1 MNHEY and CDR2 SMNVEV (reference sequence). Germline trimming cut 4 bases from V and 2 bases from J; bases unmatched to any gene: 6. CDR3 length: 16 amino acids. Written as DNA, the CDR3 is TGTGCCAGCAGTTCATGGACAGGGGGTAACACAGATACGCAGTATTTT. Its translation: CASSSWTGGNTDTQYF.

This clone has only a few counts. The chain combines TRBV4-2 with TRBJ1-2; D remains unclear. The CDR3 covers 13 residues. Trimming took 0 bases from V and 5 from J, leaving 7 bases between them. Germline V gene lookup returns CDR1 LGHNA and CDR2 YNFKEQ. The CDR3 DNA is TGTGCCAGCAGCCAAGATAGGGTGTATGGCTACACCTTC. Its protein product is CASSQDRVYGYTF.